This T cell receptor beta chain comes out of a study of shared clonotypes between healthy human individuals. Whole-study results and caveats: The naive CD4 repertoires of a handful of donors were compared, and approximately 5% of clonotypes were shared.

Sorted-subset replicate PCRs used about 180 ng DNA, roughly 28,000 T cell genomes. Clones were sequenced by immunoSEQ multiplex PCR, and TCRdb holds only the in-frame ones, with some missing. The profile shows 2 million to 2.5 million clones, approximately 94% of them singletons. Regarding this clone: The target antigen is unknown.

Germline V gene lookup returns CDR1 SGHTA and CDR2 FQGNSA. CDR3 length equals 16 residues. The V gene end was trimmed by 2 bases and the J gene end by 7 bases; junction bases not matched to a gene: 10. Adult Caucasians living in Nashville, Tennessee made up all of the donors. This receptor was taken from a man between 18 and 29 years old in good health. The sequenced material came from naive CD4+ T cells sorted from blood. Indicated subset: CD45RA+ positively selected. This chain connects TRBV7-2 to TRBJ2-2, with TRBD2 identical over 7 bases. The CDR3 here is CASSLFPGGFGGELFF. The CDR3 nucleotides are TGTGCCAGCAGCTTATTCCCCGGGGGGTTTGGCGGGGAGCTGTTTTTT.